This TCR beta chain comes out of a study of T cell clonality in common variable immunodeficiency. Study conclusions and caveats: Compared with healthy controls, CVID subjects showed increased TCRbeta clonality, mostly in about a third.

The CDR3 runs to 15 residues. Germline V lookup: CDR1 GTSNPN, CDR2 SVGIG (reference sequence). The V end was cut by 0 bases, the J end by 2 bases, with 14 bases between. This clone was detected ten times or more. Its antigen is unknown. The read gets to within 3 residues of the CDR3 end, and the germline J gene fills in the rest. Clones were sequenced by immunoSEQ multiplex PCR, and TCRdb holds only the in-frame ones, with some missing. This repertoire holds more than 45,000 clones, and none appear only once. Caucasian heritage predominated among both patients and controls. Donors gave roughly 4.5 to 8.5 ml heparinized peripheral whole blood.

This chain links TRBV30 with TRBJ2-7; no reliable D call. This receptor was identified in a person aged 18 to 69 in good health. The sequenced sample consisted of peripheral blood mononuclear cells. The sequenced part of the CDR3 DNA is TGTGCCTGGAGTGTATCGCCCCAACAGCCCTACGAG. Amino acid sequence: CAWSVSPQQPYE. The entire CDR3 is CAWSVSPQQPYEQYF.